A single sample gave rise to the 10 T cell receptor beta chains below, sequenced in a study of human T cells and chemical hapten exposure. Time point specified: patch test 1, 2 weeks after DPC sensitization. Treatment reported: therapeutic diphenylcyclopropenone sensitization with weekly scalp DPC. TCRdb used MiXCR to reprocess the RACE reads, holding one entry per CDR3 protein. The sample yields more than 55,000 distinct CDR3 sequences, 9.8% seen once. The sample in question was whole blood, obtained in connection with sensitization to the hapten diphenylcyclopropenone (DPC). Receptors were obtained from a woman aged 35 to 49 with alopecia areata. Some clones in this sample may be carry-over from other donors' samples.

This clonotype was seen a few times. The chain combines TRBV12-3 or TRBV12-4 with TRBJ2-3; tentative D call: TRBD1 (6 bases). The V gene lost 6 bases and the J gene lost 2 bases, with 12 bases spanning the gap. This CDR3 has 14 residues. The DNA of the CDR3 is TGTGCCAGCAGGAGGGGGAGATACACAGATACGCAGTATTTT. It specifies CASRRGRYTDTQYF.

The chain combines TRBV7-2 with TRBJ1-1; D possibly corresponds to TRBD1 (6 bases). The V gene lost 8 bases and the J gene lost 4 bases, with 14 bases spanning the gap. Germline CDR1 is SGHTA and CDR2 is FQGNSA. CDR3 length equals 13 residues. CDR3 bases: TGTGCCAGCTACAGGGCGAGAGGCACTGAAGCTTTCTTT. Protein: CASYRARGTEAFF.

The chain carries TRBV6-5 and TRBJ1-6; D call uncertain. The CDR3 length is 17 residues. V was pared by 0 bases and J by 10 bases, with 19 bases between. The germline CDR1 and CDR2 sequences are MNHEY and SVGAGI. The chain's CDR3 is CASSYSTGVKEQSPLHF. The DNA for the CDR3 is TGTGCCAGCAGTTACTCGACCGGGGTGAAGGAACAATCACCCCTCCACTTT.

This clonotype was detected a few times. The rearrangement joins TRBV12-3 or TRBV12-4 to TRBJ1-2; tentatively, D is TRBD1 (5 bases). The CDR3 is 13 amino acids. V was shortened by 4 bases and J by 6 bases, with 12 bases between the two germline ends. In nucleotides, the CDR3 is TGTGCCAGCAGTTCCAACCCGACAGATGGCTACACCTTC. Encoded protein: CASSSNPTDGYTF.

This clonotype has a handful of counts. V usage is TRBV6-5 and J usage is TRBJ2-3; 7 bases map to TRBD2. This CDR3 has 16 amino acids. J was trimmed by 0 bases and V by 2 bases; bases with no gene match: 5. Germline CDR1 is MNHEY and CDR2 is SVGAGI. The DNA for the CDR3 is TGTGCCAGCAGTTACGTCGGGGGGATAAGCACAGATACGCAGTATTTT. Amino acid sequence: CASSYVGGISTDTQYF.

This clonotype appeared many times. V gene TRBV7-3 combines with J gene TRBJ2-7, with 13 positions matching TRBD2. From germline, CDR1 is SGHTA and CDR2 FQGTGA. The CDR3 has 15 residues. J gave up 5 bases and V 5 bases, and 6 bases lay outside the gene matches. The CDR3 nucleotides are TGTGCCAGCAGCCAAGGGACTAGCGGGGATCACGAGCAGTACTTC. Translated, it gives CASSQGTSGDHEQYF.

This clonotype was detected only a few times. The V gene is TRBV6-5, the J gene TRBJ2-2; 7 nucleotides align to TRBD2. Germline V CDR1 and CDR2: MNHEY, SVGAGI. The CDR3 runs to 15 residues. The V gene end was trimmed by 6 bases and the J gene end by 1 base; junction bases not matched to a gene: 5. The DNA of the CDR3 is TGTGCCAGCAGGGAGGGACTAATGAACACCGGGGAGCTGTTTTTT. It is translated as CASREGLMNTGELFF.

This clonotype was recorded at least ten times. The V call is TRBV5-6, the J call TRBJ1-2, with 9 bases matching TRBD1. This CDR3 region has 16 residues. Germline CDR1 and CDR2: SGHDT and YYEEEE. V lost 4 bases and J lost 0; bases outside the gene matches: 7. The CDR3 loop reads CASSPDRGRTNYGYTF. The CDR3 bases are TGTGCCAGCAGCCCGGACAGGGGCCGAACTAACTATGGCTACACCTTC.

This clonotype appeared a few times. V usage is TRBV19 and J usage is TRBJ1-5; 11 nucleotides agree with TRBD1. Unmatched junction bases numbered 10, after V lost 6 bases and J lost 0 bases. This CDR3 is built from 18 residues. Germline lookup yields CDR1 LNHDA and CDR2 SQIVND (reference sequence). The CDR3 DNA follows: TGTGCCAGTAGAAGGACAGGGGGCGCCCCTTATAGCAATCAGCCCCAGCATTTT. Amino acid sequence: CASRRTGGAPYSNQPQHF.

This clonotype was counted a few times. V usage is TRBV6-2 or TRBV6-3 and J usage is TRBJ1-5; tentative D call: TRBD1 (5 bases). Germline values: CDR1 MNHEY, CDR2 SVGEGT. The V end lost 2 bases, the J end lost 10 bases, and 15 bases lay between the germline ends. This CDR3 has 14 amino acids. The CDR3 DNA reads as TGTGCCAGCAGTTACGGTCGGGGGAACGGCCCCCAGCATTTT. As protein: CASSYGRGNGPQHF.